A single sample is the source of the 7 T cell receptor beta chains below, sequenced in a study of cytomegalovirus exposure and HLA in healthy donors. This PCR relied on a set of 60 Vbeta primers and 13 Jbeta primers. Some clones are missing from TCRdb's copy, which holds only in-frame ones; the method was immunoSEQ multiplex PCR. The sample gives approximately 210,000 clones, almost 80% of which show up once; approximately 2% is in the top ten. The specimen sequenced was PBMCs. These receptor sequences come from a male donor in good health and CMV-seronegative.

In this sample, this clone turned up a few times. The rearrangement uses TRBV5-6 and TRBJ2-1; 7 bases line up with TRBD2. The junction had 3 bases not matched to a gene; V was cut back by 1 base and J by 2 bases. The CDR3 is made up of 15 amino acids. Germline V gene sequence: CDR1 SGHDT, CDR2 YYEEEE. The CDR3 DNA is TGTGCCAGCAGCTTGTGGGGGGGAACCTACAATGAGCAGTTCTTC. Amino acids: CASSLWGGTYNEQFF.

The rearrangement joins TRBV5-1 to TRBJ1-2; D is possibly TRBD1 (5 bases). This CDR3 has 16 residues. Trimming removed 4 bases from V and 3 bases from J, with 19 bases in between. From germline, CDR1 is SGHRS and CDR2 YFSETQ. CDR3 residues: CASSGGRGPSYYGYTF. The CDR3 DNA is TGCGCCAGCAGCGGCGGAAGGGGCCCATCCTACTATGGCTACACCTTC.

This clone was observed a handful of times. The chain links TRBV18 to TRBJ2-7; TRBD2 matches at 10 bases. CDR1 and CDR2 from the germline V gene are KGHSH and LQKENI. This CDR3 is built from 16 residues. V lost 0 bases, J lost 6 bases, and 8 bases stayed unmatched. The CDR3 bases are TGTGCCAGCTCACCACCTTTAGCGGGGGGCCCCTCCGAGCAGTACTTC. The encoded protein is CASSPPLAGGPSEQYF.

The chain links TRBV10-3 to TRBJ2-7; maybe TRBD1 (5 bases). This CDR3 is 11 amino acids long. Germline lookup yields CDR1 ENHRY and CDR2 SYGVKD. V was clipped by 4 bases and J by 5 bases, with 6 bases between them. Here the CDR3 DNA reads TGTGCCATCAGTGGGGGCCACGAGCAGTACTTC. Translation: CAISGGHEQYF.

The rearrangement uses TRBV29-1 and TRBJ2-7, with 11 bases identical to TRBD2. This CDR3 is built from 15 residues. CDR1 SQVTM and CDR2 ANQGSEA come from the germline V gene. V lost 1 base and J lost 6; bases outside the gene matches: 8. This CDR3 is CSVEVATSGTVEQYF. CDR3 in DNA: TGCAGCGTTGAAGTCGCGACTAGCGGGACAGTCGAGCAGTACTTC.

The CDR3 loop is CATSLTGKAGNTIYF. CDR3 DNA: TGTGCCACCAGCCTGACAGGGAAGGCTGGAAACACCATATATTTT. This chain joins TRBV15 and TRBJ1-3, with 7 nucleotides matching TRBD1. V trimming: 5 bases; J trimming: 2 bases; junction bases outside the gene matches: 6. Germline lookup yields CDR1 LNHNV and CDR2 YYDKDF (reference sequence). This CDR3 contains 15 residues.

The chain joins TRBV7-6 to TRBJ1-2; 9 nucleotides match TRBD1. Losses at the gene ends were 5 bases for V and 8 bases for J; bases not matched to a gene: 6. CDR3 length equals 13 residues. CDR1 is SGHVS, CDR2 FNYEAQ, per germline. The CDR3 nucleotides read TGTGCCAGCAGCCAAGGACAGGGGAAAGGCTACACCTTC. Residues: CASSQGQGKGYTF.